The rows below give T cell receptor beta chains drawn from one sample of a study of blood T cells in healthy people across ages. In TCRdb, the 5' RACE reads were re-called with MiXCR into one record per CDR3 protein. In the table there are over a million distinct CDR3 sequences, about 40% of which are singletons. Source material: blood. The receptors come from a young woman in good health. CDR3s include the opening cysteine and the closing phenylalanine or tryptophan. A D gene is named only where the DNA matches it firmly. Clone size is stated in some rows and not others, as once, few, many or a class when expanded.

. | TRBJ2-7 | . | TRBV20-1 | TGCAGTGCTAGAGGGGGTTATACAGGTACCTACGAGCAGTACTTC | CSARGGYTGTYEQYF
few | TRBJ1-2 | TRBD1 | TRBV20-1 | TGCAGTGCTAAGGGACAGCGTAACTATGGCTACACCTTC | CSAKGQRNYGYTF
. | TRBJ1-5 | . | TRBV4-1 | TGCGCCAGCAGCCTATTCCCAGACACAGGGTTGGGCAATCAGCCCCAGCATTTT | CASSLFPDTGLGNQPQHF
. | TRBJ1-2 | . | TRBV21-1 | TGTGCCAGCAGCAATCCTCGACAGGGGGCTGACTATGGCTACACCTTC | CASSNPRQGADYGYTF
. | TRBJ2-1 | . | TRBV6-5 | TGTGCCAGCAGTTACGGTGGGTCGGGCGAGCAGTTCTTC | CASSYGGSGEQFF
. | TRBJ2-1 | TRBD1 | TRBV10-3 | TGTGCCATCAGGTTAGGGACAGGGCACTACAATGAGCAGTTCTTC | CAIRLGTGHYNEQFF
many | TRBJ2-3 | . | TRBV5-1 | TGCGCCAGCAGCTTGGTCCAGGGAAGAGATACGCAGTATTTT | CASSLVQGRDTQYF
few | TRBJ2-2 | . | TRBV5-1 | TGCGCCAGCAGCTTGCCGACGGCGAACACCGGGGAGCTGTTTTTT | CASSLPTANTGELFF
. | TRBJ2-7 | TRBD2 | TRBV20-1 | TGCAGTGCCCCCGCTAGCGGGAGCTACGAGCAGTACTTC | CSAPASGSYEQYF
few | TRBJ1-2 | TRBD1 | TRBV4-1 | TGCGCCAGCAGCCACTCCGGGACAGGTGATTACTATGGCTACACCTTC | CASSHSGTGDYYGYTF
once | TRBJ2-7 | . | TRBV4-2 | TGTGCCAGCAGCCAAGACTTGGTGGGAGATTGCGAGCAGTACTTC | CASSQDLVGDCEQYF
. | TRBJ1-2 | . | TRBV5-1 | TGCGCCAGCAGCGGTCCATTGGGGACTTGGGACTATGGCTACACCTTC | CASSGPLGTWDYGYTF
. | TRBJ1-1 | . | TRBV15 | TGTGCCACCAGCAGAGCCCCGGAGCGGGGAAACACTGAAGCTTTCTTT | CATSRAPERGNTEAFF
. | TRBJ2-1 | . | TRBV11-2 | TGTGCCAGCAGCCTCTCGACACAGGGAGGCCTGGACGATGAGCAGTTCTTC | CASSLSTQGGLDDEQFF
few | TRBJ1-1 | TRBD1 | TRBV6-5 | TGTGCCAGCAGGCGGGACAGGCGCCAAGCTTTCTTT | CASRRDRRQAFF
. | TRBJ2-3 | . | TRBV20-1 | TGCAGCCAAGGAGTGTCAGATACGCAGTATTTT | CSQGVSDTQYF
. | TRBJ2-2 | . | TRBV6-5 | TGTGCCAGCAGCCCGGGGCCATTCAACACCGGGGAGCTGTTTTTT | CASSPGPFNTGELFF
. | TRBJ2-3 | . | TRBV28 | TGTGCCAGCAGTGTCCAGGGTCAAGATACGCAGTATTTT | CASSVQGQDTQYF
few | TRBJ2-3 | . | TRBV20-1 | TGCAGTGCTCCACAGCTCACAGATACGCAGTATTTT | CSAPQLTDTQYF
. | TRBJ1-1 | . | TRBV6-1 | TGTGCCAGCAGTGAGGCCGGGAGCAACACTGAAGCTTTCTTT | CASSEAGSNTEAFF
once | TRBJ2-7 | . | TRBV7-2 | TGTGCCAGCAGCTGGACCCTAAGTTCCTACAATGAGCAGTACTTC | CASSWTLSSYNEQYF
. | TRBJ1-2 | . | TRBV6-5 | TGTGCCAGCAGTTCTCAGGGCCTCGGGGACTATGGCTACACCTTC | CASSSQGLGDYGYTF
few | TRBJ2-3 | . | TRBV20-1 | TGCAGTGCTAGAGTTAACAGTTGGGGCACAGATACGCAGTATTTT | CSARVNSWGTDTQYF
few | TRBJ2-1 | . | TRBV15 | TGTGCCACCAGCAGAGACGACAGACAGTTCTTC | CATSRDDRQFF
once | TRBJ2-5 | TRBD1 | TRBV4-1 | TGCGCCAGCAGCCAAGATCGTCACAGGACAGGGCGCGAGACCCAGTACTTC | CASSQDRHRTGRETQYF
few | TRBJ1-2 | TRBD1 | TRBV5-1 | TGCGCCAGCAGCTTGGATGGGGGACAGGGCGGCGGCTACACCTTC | CASSLDGGQGGGYTF
. | TRBJ1-2 | . | TRBV5-1 | TGCGCCAGCAGCCCGTCCAGGGAGGGCGGCTACACCTTC | CASSPSREGGYTF
few | TRBJ2-5 | . | TRBV10-3 | TGTGCCATCACTTCAGACAAGCAAGAGACCCAGTACTTC | CAITSDKQETQYF
few | TRBJ2-5 | . | TRBV6-6 | TGTGCCAGCAGAGGGGCCTCGGGGGAGCAGTACTTC | CASRGASGEQYF
few | TRBJ1-5 | . | TRBV20-1 | TGCAGTGCTAGAAAGCAGGATCAGCCCCAGCATTTT | CSARKQDQPQHF
. | TRBJ2-3 | TRBD1 | TRBV5-1 | TGCGCCAGCAGCGTTGGGGGGACAGGGGATACAGATACGCAGTATTTT | CASSVGGTGDTDTQYF
once | TRBJ2-1 | TRBD2 | TRBV6-6 | TGTGCCAGCAGGAGACTAGCGGCCTCCTACAATGAGCAGTTCTTC | CASRRLAASYNEQFF
many | TRBJ2-3 | . | TRBV5-1 | TGCGCCAGCAGCTTGGACCCAGGGGGCACAGATACGCAGTATTTT | CASSLDPGGTDTQYF
. | TRBJ2-3 | . | TRBV6-1 | TGTGCCAGCAGTGAGAGAGGTGGCGGCAGCACAGATACGCAGTATTTT | CASSERGGGSTDTQYF
once | TRBJ1-6 | . | TRBV18 | TGTGCCAGCTCACCGCGGGGGGGGAAGGATTCACCCCTCCACTTT | CASSPRGGKDSPLHF
. | TRBJ1-1 | . | TRBV6-2/TRBV6-3 | TGTGCCAGCAGCCGACCCGGGACCGCGGGGACTGAAGCTTTCTTT | CASSRPGTAGTEAFF
few | TRBJ2-1 | . | TRBV7-7 | TGTGCCAGCAGCTTAAGGGAGGCAGTGAGCTCCTACAATGAGCAGTTCTTC | CASSLREAVSSYNEQFF
few | TRBJ1-6 | . | TRBV4-1 | TGCGCCAGCAGCCCTGGGGGCTATAATTCACCCCTCCACTTT | CASSPGGYNSPLHF
many | TRBJ2-7 | TRBD1 | TRBV6-1 | TGTGCCAGCGGGGACAGGTCCTACGAGCAGTACTTC | CASGDRSYEQYF
. | TRBJ2-7 | . | TRBV4-1 | TGCGCCAGCAGCCAAGATGCCGTCAGCTCCTACGAGCAGTACTTC | CASSQDAVSSYEQYF
once | TRBJ1-4 | . | TRBV5-5 | TGTGCCAGCAGCTTGAAGTCGGTGGGGGTTAATGAAAAACTGTTTTTT | CASSLKSVGVNEKLFF
once | TRBJ2-1 | . | TRBV7-9 | TGTGCCAGCAGCTTAGGAGGCAGCGTACGCCATGAGCAGTTCTTC | CASSLGGSVRHEQFF
. | TRBJ2-2 | . | TRBV7-8 | TGTGCCAGCAGCGCAAGGGCCACCTCCACCGGGGAGCTGTTTTTT | CASSARATSTGELFF
. | TRBJ2-5 | TRBD1 | TRBV5-1 | TGCGCCAGCAGCAAGAGGACAGGGGCCCAAGAGACCCAGTACTTC | CASSKRTGAQETQYF
. | TRBJ1-4 | TRBD1 | TRBV29-1 | TGCAGCGTCCCCGGGACAGATCTTGAAAAACTGTTTTTT | CSVPGTDLEKLFF
few | TRBJ1-2 | . | TRBV29-1 | TGCAGCGTTGGGGGGGGCGCCTACTATGGCTACACCTTC | CSVGGGAYYGYTF